This TCR beta chain was recorded in a study of blood T cell repertoires in COVID-19. Under the authors' procedure: It was from reference gene primer amplification that nucleated cell counts were estimated. The assay was immunoSEQ multiplex PCR, and TCRdb's table has in-frame clones only and misses some. For V, J and clone size, that table is used; D and trimming come from the DNA. Of 65,000 or so clones in the sample, over 75% were seen once. The CDR3 is 14 residues long. Germline trimming cut 6 bases from V and 7 bases from J; bases unmatched to any gene: 7. Germline V gene sequence: CDR1 LGHDT, CDR2 YNNKEL (reference sequence).

Input material: peripheral blood. This TCR came from a man older than 75 with acute or convalescent COVID-19. The V gene is TRBV3-1 (or the pseudogene TRBV3-2), the J gene TRBJ2-2; the match to TRBD1 covers 8 bases. CDR3 nucleotide sequence: TGTGCCAGCAGACTTGGACAGGGAGTCGGGGAGCTGTTTTTT. It yields the protein CASRLGQGVGELFF.